This TCR beta chain was obtained from a study of shared clonotypes between healthy human individuals. Original processing methods: ImmunoSEQ output held junction-only sequences without quality scores, so filtering differed. The assay was immunoSEQ multiplex PCR, and TCRdb's table has in-frame clones only and misses some. D and trimming were read from the DNA, whereas the V and J calls and clone size are those reported in that table. The sample has hundreds of thousands of clones; approximately 96% are singletons. Notes on the study in general: The study found about 5% of naive CD4 clonotypes shared across several donors. Expectations were that clonotype sharing among donors would be affected by sequencing depth.

CD45RO-negative, CCR7-positively selected cells formed the naive CD8 fraction, excluding terminally differentiated effector memory CD45RA+ cells. This clone was found once. The antigen remains unidentified. There are 14 residues in the CDR3. Germline V gene lookup returns CDR1 SGHDT and CDR2 YYEEEE. The V and J ends lost 4 bases and 2 bases respectively, with 13 bases between them. The clonotype originates from a woman younger than 45 in good health. Sequencing was done on a sample of naive CD8+ T cells sorted from blood. The rearrangement links TRBV5-6 to TRBJ2-7; a weak D match, TRBD1 (5 bases). The CDR3 DNA reads as TGTGCCAGCAGCGAGACAGTTAAACCCTACGAGCAGTACTTC. This translates into CASSETVKPYEQYF.